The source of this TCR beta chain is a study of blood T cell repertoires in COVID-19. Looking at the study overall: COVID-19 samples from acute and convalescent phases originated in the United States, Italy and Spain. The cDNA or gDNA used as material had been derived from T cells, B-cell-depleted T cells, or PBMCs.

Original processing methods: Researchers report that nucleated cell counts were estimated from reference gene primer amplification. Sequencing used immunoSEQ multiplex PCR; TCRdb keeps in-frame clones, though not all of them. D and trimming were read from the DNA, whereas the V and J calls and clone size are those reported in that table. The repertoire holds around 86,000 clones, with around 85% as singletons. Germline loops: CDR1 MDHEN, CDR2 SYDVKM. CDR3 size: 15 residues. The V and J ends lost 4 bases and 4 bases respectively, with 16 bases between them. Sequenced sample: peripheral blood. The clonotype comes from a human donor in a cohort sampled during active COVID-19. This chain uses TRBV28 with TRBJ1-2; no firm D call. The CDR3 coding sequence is TGTGCCAGCAGTTCTTGGGCAGTGGATGGCTATGGCTACACCTTC. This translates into CASSSWAVDGYGYTF.